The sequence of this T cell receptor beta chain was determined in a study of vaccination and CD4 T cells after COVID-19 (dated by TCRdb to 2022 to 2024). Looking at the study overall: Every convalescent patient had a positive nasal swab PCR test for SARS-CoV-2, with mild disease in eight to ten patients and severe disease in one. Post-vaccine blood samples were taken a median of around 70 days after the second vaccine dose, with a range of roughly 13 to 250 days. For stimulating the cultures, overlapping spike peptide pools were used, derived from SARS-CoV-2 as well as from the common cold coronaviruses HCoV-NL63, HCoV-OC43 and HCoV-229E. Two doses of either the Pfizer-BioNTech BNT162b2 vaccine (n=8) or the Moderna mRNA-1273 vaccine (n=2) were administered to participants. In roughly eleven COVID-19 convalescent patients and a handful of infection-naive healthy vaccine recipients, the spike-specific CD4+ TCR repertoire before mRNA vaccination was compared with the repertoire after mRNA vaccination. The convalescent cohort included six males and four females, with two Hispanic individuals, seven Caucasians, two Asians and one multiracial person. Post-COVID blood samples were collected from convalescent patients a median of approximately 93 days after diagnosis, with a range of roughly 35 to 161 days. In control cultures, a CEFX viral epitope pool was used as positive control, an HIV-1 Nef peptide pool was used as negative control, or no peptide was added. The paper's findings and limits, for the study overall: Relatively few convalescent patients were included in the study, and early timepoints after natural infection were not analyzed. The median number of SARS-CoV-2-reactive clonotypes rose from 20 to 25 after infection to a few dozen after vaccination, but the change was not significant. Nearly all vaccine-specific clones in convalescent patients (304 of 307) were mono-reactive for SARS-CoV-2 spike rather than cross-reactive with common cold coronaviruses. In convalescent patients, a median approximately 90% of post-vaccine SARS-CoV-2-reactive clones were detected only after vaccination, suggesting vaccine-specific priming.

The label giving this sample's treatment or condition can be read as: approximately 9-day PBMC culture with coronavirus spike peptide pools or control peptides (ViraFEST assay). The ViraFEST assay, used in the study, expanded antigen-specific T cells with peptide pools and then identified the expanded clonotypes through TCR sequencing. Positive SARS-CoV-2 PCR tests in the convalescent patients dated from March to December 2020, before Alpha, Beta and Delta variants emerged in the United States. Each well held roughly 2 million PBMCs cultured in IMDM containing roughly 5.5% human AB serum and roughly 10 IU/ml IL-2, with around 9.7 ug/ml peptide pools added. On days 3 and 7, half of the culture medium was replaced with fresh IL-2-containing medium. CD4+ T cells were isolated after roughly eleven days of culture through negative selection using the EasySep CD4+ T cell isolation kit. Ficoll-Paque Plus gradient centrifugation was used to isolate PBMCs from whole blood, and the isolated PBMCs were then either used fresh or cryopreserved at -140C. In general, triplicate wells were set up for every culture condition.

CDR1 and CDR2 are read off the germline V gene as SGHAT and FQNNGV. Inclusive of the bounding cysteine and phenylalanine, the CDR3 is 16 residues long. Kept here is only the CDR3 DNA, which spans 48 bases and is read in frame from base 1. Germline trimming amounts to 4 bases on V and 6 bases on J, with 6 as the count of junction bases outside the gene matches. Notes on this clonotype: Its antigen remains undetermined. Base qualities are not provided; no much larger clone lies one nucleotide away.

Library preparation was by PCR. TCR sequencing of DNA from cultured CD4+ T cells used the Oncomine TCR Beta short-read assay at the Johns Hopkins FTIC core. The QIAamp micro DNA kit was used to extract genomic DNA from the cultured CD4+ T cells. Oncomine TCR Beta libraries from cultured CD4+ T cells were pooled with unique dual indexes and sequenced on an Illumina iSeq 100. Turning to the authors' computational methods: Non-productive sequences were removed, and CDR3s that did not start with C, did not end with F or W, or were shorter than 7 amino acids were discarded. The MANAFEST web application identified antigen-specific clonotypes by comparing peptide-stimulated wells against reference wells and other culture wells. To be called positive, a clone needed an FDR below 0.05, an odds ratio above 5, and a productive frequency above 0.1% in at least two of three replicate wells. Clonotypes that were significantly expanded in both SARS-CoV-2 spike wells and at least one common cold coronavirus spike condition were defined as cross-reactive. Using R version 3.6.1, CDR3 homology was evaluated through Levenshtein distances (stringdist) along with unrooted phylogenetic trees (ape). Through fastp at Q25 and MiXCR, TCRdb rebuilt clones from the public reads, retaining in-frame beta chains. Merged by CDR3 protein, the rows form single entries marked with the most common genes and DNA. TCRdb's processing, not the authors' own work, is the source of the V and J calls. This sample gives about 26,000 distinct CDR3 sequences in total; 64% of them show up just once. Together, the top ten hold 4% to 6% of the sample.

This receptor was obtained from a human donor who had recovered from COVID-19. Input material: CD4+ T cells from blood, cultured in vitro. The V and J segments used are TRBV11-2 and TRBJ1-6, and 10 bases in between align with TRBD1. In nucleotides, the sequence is TGTGCCAGCAGCTACGTGGACAGGGGGATTAATTCACCCCTCCACTTT. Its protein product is CASSYVDRGINSPLHF.